Described below is a single T cell receptor (beta chain) sequence and its context. The antigen remains undetermined. Clones were read by immunoSEQ multiplex PCR, and TCRdb kept only the in-frame ones, dropping some. This sample has some 40,000 clones, with 60% to 85% found just once. This record belongs to a study of OX40 agonist ivuxolimab in advanced cancers. Study-wide context: Ivuxolimab is an agonistic anti-OX40 (CD134) antibody, and patients were treated with it. Dose-escalation cases comprised hepatocellular carcinoma, melanoma, renal cell or head and neck cancer. Patients were treated with intravenous ivuxolimab, dosed at 0.01 to 10 mg/kg and infused every 2 weeks.

There are 16 residues in the CDR3. V was trimmed by 5 bases and J by 3 bases, leaving 18 bases between them. Germline V gives CDR1 PRHDT, CDR2 FYEKMQ (reference sequence). General study results and limits: CD8+ T cells (on average) carried more expanded clones than CD4+ T cells.

The source was CD4+ or CD8+ T cells sorted from blood, collected in a trial of the OX40 agonist ivuxolimab. The clonotype originates from an adult with an advanced solid tumor such as melanoma, head and neck, liver or kidney cancer. V usage is TRBV13 and J usage is TRBJ2-3, with a possible D match to TRBD2 (6 bases). The CDR3 reads CASSRYGTPNTDTQYF. The DNA of the CDR3 is TGTGCCAGCAGCAGGTACGGGACTCCCAATACAGATACGCAGTATTTT.